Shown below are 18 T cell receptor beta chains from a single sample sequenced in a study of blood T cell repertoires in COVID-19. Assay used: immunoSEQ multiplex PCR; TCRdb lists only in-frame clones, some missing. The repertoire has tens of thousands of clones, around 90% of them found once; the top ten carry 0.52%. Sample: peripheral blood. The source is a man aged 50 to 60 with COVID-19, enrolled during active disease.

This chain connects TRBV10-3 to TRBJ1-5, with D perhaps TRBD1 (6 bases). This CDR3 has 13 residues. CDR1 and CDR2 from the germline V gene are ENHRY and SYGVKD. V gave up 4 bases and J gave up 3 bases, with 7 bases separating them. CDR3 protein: CAISGDINQPQHF. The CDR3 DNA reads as TGTGCCATCAGTGGGGACATCAATCAGCCCCAGCATTTT.

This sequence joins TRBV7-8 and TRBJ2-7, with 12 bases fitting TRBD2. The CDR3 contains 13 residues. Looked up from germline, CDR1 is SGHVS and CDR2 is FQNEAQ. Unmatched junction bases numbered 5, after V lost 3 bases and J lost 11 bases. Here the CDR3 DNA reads TGTGCCAGCAGCTTGGAGACTAGCGGGAGTAAGTACTTC. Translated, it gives CASSLETSGSKYF.

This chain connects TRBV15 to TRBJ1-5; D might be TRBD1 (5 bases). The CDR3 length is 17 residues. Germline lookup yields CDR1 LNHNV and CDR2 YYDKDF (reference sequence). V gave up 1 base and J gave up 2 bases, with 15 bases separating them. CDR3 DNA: TGTGCCACCAGCAGAGCCGGGACTTTCGTGGGCAATCAGCCCCAGCATTTT. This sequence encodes CATSRAGTFVGNQPQHF.

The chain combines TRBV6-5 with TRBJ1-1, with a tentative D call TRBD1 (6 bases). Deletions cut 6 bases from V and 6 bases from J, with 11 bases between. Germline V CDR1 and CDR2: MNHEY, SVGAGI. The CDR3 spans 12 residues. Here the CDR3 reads CASRRDNSEAFF. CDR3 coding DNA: TGTGCCAGCAGAAGGGACAATTCTGAAGCTTTCTTT.

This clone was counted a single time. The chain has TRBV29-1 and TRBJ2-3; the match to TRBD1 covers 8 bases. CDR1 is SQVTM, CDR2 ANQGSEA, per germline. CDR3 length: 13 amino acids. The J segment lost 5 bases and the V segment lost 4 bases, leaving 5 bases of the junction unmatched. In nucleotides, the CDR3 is TGCAGCGTTGGGACAGGGAGTAGAGATACGCAGTATTTT. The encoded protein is CSVGTGSRDTQYF.

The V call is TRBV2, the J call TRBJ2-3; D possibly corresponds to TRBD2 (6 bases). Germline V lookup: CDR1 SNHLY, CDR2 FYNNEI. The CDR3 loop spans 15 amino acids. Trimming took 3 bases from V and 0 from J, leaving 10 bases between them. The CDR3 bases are TGTGCCAGCAGTGACGGCGGGATGAGCACAGATACGCAGTATTTT. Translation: CASSDGGMSTDTQYF.

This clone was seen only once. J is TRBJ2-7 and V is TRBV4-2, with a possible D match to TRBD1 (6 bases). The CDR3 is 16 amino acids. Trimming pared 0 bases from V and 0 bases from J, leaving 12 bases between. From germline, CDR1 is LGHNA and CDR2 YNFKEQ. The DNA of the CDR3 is TGTGCCAGCAGCCAAGAAAGAACAGGGTCCTCCTACGAGCAGTACTTC. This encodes CASSQERTGSSYEQYF.

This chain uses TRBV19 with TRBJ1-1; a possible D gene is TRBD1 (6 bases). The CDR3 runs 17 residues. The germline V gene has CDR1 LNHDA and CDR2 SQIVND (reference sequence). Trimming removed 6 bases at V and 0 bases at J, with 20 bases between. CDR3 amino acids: CASSRFQGMGMNTEAFF. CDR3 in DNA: TGTGCCAGTAGCCGTTTCCAGGGGATGGGAATGAACACTGAAGCTTTCTTT.

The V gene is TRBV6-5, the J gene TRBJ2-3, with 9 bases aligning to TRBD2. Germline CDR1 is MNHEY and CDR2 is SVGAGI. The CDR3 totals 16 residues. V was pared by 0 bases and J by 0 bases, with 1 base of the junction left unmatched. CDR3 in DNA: TGTGCCAGCAGTTACTCTGGACTAGCGAGCACAGATACGCAGTATTTT. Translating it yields CASSYSGLASTDTQYF.

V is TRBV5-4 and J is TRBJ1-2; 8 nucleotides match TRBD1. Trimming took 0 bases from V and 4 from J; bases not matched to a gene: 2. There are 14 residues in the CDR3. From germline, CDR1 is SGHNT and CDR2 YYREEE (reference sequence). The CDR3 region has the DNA TGTGCCAGCAGCTTGGCAGGGGGCTCCTATGGCTACACCTTC. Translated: CASSLAGGSYGYTF.

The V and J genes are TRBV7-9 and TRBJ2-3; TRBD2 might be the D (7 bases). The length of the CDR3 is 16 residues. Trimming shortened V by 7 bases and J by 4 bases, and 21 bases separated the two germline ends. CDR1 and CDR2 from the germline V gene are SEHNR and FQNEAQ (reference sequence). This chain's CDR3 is CASNLGTPGGPDTQYF. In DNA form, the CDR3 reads TGTGCCAGCAATCTAGGGACTCCGGGGGGCCCAGATACGCAGTATTTT.

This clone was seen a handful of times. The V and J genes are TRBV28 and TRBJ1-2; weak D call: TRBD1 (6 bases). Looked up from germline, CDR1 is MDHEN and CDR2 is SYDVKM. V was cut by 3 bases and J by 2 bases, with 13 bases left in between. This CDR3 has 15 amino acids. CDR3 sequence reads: CASSFNDRLNYGYTF. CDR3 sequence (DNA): TGTGCCAGCAGTTTCAACGACAGGTTAAACTATGGCTACACCTTC.

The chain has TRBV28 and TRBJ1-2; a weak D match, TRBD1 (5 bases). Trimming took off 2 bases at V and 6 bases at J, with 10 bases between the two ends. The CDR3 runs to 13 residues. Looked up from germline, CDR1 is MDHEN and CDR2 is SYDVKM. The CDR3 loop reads CASSLSWGDGYTF. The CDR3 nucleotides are TGTGCCAGCAGTTTAAGTTGGGGGGATGGCTACACCTTC.

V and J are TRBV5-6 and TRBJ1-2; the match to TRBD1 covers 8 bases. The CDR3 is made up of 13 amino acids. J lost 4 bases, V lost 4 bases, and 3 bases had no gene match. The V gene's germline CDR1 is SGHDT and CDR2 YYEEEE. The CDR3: CASSRTGSYGYTF. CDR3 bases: TGTGCCAGCAGCAGGACAGGGTCCTATGGCTACACCTTC. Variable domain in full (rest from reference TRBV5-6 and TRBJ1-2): DAGVTQSPTHLIKTRGQQVTLRCSPKSGHDTVSWYQQALGQGPQFIFQYYEEEERQRGNFPDRFSGHQFPNYSSELNVNALLLGDSALYLCASSRTGSYGYTFGSGTRLTVV.

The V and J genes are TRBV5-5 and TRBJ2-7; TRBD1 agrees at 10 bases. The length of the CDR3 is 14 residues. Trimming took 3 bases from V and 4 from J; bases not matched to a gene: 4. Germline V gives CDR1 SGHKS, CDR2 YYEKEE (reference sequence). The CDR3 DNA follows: TGTGCCAGCAGCTCCTCGGGACAGGGGTACGAGCAGTACTTC. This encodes CASSSSGQGYEQYF.

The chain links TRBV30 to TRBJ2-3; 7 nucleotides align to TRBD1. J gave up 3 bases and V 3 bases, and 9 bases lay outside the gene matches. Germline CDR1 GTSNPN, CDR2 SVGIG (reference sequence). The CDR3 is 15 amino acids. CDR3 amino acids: CAWRRQGQWTDTQYF. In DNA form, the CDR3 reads TGTGCCTGGAGGAGACAGGGACAGTGGACAGATACGCAGTATTTT.

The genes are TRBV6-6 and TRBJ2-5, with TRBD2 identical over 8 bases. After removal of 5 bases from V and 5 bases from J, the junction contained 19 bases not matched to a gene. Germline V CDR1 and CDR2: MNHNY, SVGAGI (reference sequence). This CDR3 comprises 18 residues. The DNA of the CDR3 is TGTGCCAGCAGTCTCGGACTAGCTCGAGGTAGTTTTTGGGAGACCCAGTACTTC. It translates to CASSLGLARGSFWETQYF.

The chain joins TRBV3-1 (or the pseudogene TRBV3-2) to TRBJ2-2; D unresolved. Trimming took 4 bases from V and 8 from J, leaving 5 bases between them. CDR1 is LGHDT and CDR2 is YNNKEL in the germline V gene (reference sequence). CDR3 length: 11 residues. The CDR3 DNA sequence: TGTGCCAGCAGCCTGGCTGGGGAGCTGTTTTTT. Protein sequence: CASSLAGELFF.